This TCR beta chain was retrieved from a study of T cell repertoires in ileal Crohn's disease. At the level of the study: Patients had a median roughly 7.9-year disease duration, and approximately 36% were active smokers.

In the case of this clone: Its antigen remains unknown.

Broader study findings: Endoscopic recurrence occurred in every patient whose clonality exceeded 26.8%. Clonal expansions were more frequent in active smokers than non-smokers at surgery.

Profiled with immunoSEQ multiplex PCR; TCRdb holds only in-frame clones, not every one. Of about 12,000 clones in the sample, roughly 80% were seen once. The time point is: neoterminal ileum biopsy at postoperative endoscopy, about 6 months after surgery. The source is an adult with Crohn's disease. The sequenced sample consisted of ileal tissue.

The CDR3 nucleotides read TGTGCCAGCAGCGCAGAAGATACGCAGTATTTT. As protein: CASSAEDTQYF. This rearrangement joins TRBV9 to TRBJ2-3; D gene uncertain. This CDR3 region has 11 residues. The germline gives CDR1 SGDLS, CDR2 YYNGEE. V gave up 3 bases and J gave up 5 bases, with 4 bases separating them.